A single T cell receptor (beta chain) is shown here with its context. Its antigen is still unknown. RNA transcripts were the source from which TCR beta CDR3 regions were amplified. Second-round multiplex PCR came after a first-round RT-PCR that employed HTBI primers. From the multiplex PCR reads, TCRdb called clonotypes with MiXCR, one entry per CDR3 protein. The sample records approximately 1.2 million distinct CDR3 sequences, roughly 35% being singletons. There are 17 residues in the CDR3. Trimming removed 5 bases at V and 8 bases at J, with 22 bases between. In germline, CDR1 is MGHDK, CDR2 SYGVNS. This entry belongs to a study of Graves' ophthalmopathy and Graves' hyperthyroidism. Turning to the study itself: No ophthalmopathy within 18 months of follow-up signified stable hyperthyroidism.

General study findings and limits: Ophthalmopathy progression prediction by the model yielded a sensitivity of 70.59% and a specificity of around 72%.

The rearrangement uses TRBV25-1 and TRBJ1-6, with D possibly TRBD1 on 5 matching bases. This TCR was sampled from an adult man with Graves' hyperthyroidism. Sequencing was carried out using peripheral blood or thyroid tissue (not recorded which). This CDR3 reads CASSPSSGAVFDSPLHF. Written as DNA, the CDR3 is TGTGCCAGCAGTCCTTCTAGCGGGGCGGTGTTCGATTCACCCCTCCACTTT. Based on the CDR3 plus reference TRBV25-1 and TRBJ1-6, the full variable domain is EADIYQTPRYLVIGTGKKITLECSQTMGHDKMYWYQQDPGMELHLIHYSYGVNSTEKGDLSSESTVSRIRTEHFPLTLESARPSHTSQYLCASSPSSGAVFDSPLHFGNGTRLTVT.